One and the same sample provided the 17 T cell receptor beta chains below, sequenced in a study of blood T cell repertoires in COVID-19. The method was immunoSEQ multiplex PCR; TCRdb's version includes in-frame clones alone and lacks a portion of them. Here the sample spans nearly 95,000 clones, around 72% being singletons. Sequencing was done on a sample of peripheral blood. Receptors originate from a man in his 70s with COVID-19, enrolled during active disease.

V and J are TRBV27 and TRBJ1-4, with D perhaps TRBD1 (6 bases). The CDR3 is 13 amino acids. V shed 5 bases and J shed 8 bases, with 12 bases lying between them. The germline V gene has CDR1 MNHEY and CDR2 SMNVEV (reference sequence). CDR3 in amino acids: CASSPWTAEKLFF. The CDR3 DNA reads as TGTGCCAGCAGTCCCTGGACAGCAGAAAAACTGTTTTTT.

A few counts support this clone. The chain links TRBV5-6 to TRBJ2-5, with D unresolved. The CDR3 consists of 13 residues. Germline V lookup: CDR1 SGHDT, CDR2 YYEEEE. V lost 2 bases and J 5 bases, leaving 10 bases between the germline ends. This CDR3 is CASSLRSGETQYF. CDR3 nucleotide sequence: TGTGCCAGCAGCTTAAGGTCGGGTGAGACCCAGTACTTC.

This sequence joins TRBV4-3 and TRBJ2-1; 8 bases are a match to TRBD2. The CDR3 consists of 18 residues. The germline V gene has CDR1 LGHNA and CDR2 YSLEER. V dropped 0 bases and J dropped 4; count of bases not matched to a gene: 11. The CDR3 sequence is CASSQEAGRAVFYNEQFF. In DNA, the CDR3 is TGCGCCAGCAGCCAAGAGGCCGGGAGGGCCGTATTTTACAATGAGCAGTTCTTC.

The chain uses TRBV3-1 (or the pseudogene TRBV3-2) and TRBJ2-1; 10 nucleotides align to TRBD2. Trimming removed 7 bases from V and 0 bases from J; junction bases left unmatched: 6. The CDR3 contains 16 residues. Germline V gene sequence: CDR1 LGHDT, CDR2 YNNKEL (reference sequence). CDR3 sequence: CASTGAGGSSYNEQFF. DNA of the CDR3: TGTGCCAGCACAGGAGCGGGAGGGAGCTCCTACAATGAGCAGTTCTTC.

This sequence joins TRBV19 and TRBJ1-1; TRBD1 might be the D (6 bases). The CDR3 consists of 11 residues. Germline CDR1 LNHDA, CDR2 SQIVND (reference sequence). Deletions cut 7 bases from V and 5 bases from J, with 8 bases between. The CDR3 nucleotides read TGTGCCAGTATGGGGACAACTGAAGCTTTCTTT. Residues: CASMGTTEAFF. Together with reference TRBV19 and TRBJ1-1, the CDR3 gives the full variable domain: DGGITQSPKYLFRKEGQNVTLSCEQNLNHDAMYWYRQDPGQGLRLIYYSQIVNDFQKGDIAEGYSVSREKKESFPLTVTSAQKNPTAFYLCASMGTTEAFFGQGTRLTVV.

The chain has TRBV28 and TRBJ2-7, with 12 positions matching TRBD2. Germline V CDR1 and CDR2: MDHEN, SYDVKM. The V and J ends lost 3 bases and 1 base, in that order; junction bases with no gene match: 4. This CDR3 has 16 residues. CDR3 in DNA: TGTGCCAGCAGTTTTGGAGGACTAGCGGGATCCTACGAGCAGTACTTC. Protein sequence: CASSFGGLAGSYEQYF.

The chain uses TRBV14 and TRBJ1-1; D remains ambiguous. Deletions cut 1 base from V and 1 base from J, with 10 bases between. The germline V gene encodes CDR1 SGHDN and CDR2 FVKESK. This CDR3 contains 15 residues. The CDR3 DNA is TGTGCCAGCAGCCAAGTGCGGTTAGGGAACACTGAAGCTTTCTTT. It is translated as CASSQVRLGNTEAFF.

The J gene is TRBJ1-2, the V gene TRBV29-1, with unresolved D. The CDR3 sequence is 14 residues long. Trimming removed 4 bases at V and 0 bases at J, with 12 bases between. The germline V gene has CDR1 SQVTM and CDR2 ANQGSEA. The CDR3 here is CSVVGESPNYGYTF. CDR3 nucleotides: TGCAGCGTTGTTGGAGAGTCCCCTAACTATGGCTACACCTTC.

Concerning this clone: One base away lies a much larger clone, so this may be a sequencing read error. The V and J genes are TRBV4-2 and TRBJ2-2; tentative D call: TRBD1 (5 bases). From germline, CDR1 is LGHNA and CDR2 YNFKEQ. CDR3 length: 14 amino acids. V shed 1 base and J shed 4 bases, with 7 bases lying between them. The CDR3 DNA reads as TGTGCCAGCAGCCAAGCTAGGGGCACCGGGGAGCTGTTTTTT. Encoded protein: CASSQARGTGELFF.

V and J are TRBV19 and TRBJ2-7; D unresolved. V was pared by 5 bases and J by 1 base, with 9 bases between. CDR1 is LNHDA and CDR2 is SQIVND in the germline V gene (reference sequence). The CDR3 runs 13 residues. CDR3: CASSWLHSYEQYF. For the CDR3, the DNA is TGTGCCAGTAGTTGGTTACATTCCTACGAGCAGTACTTC.

This clone appeared a few times. This chain joins TRBV3-1 (or the pseudogene TRBV3-2) and TRBJ1-1; no clear D. Germline CDR1 LGHDT, CDR2 YNNKEL (reference sequence). The CDR3 is 14 residues long. Deletions cut 4 bases from V and 3 bases from J, with 12 bases between. The CDR3 protein is CASSLQGGYTEAFF. The CDR3 DNA is TGTGCCAGCAGCCTCCAAGGAGGGTACACTGAAGCTTTCTTT.

The J gene is TRBJ2-5, the V gene TRBV9; D is undetermined. The V end lost 4 bases, the J end lost 5 bases, and 9 bases lay between the germline ends. CDR1 is SGDLS and CDR2 is YYNGEE in the germline V gene. There are 12 residues in the CDR3. The CDR3 loop reads CASSPVMETQYF. The CDR3 DNA is TGTGCCAGCAGCCCGGTAATGGAGACCCAGTACTTC.

The rearrangement uses TRBV5-1 and TRBJ2-7; D is unclear. The CDR3 loop spans 13 amino acids. Germline V lookup: CDR1 SGHRS, CDR2 YFSETQ. Trimming removed 1 base from V and 2 bases from J, with 7 bases in between. The CDR3 region is CASSLSATYEQYF. CDR3 coding DNA: TGCGCCAGCAGCTTGTCCGCTACCTACGAGCAGTACTTC.

The chain recombines TRBV6-5 with TRBJ2-4; D is uncertain. V was clipped by 6 bases and J by 3 bases, with 12 bases between them. The CDR3 spans 14 residues. The germline gives CDR1 MNHEY, CDR2 SVGAGI. The CDR3 loop reads CASRNSLVKNIQYF. For the CDR3, the DNA is TGTGCCAGCAGGAACAGTTTGGTCAAAAACATTCAGTACTTC.

This clone was found a few times. V gene TRBV5-1 combines with J gene TRBJ1-2; D not resolved. Per the germline V gene, CDR1 is SGHRS and CDR2 is YFSETQ. V was clipped by 5 bases and J by 2 bases, with 13 bases between them. The CDR3 length is 14 residues. The DNA for the CDR3 is TGCGCCAGCAGTACTGATACAGTAAACTATGGCTACACCTTC. Translation gives CASSTDTVNYGYTF.

The chain carries TRBV6-2 or TRBV6-3 and TRBJ1-5, with D possibly TRBD1 on 5 matching bases. V lost 7 bases to trimming and J lost 6 bases, with 25 bases between them. Germline CDR1 reads MNHEY; CDR2 reads SVGEGT. CDR3 length: 17 residues. CDR3 bases: TGTGCCAGCACCTACTCCGGACCAGGGAATTGGGGTCAGCCCCAGCATTTT. It yields the protein CASTYSGPGNWGQPQHF.

The chain carries TRBV18 and TRBJ2-1, with TRBD1 as a possible D gene (6 bases). Between the trimmed V and J ends, which lost 4 bases and 0 bases, there was a span of 16 bases. Germline V gene sequence: CDR1 KGHSH, CDR2 LQKENI. The length of the CDR3 is 17 residues. In nucleotides, the CDR3 is TGTGCCAGCTCACAAACAGGGTCCCCGAGCTCCTACAATGAGCAGTTCTTC. It yields the protein CASSQTGSPSSYNEQFF.